This T cell receptor (beta chain) was obtained from a study of Ad26.COV2.S vaccination and SARS-CoV-2 variants. Profiled with immunoSEQ multiplex PCR; TCRdb holds only in-frame clones, not every one. The top ten clones hold about 5.4% of a sample with 330,000 or so clones, roughly 90% of them seen once. Broader study findings: TCR breadth and depth estimates may have understated total T cell responses.

Trimming removed 0 bases from V and 1 base from J, with 9 bases in between. The CDR3 is made up of 15 amino acids. In germline, CDR1 is LGHNA, CDR2 YNFKEQ. With regard to this clone: Its antigen is not identified.

Treatment: 15 to 20 received Ad26.COV2.S at low or high dose, single or two shots; several received placebo; per-sample allocation not given. At day 63 after the first vaccine or placebo injection, samples were drawn. The donor was a Boston adult aged 18-55 years. Material: peripheral blood, obtained in a trial of Ad26.COV2.S vaccine versus placebo. The clonotype was recovered from a person aged 18-60 years who received the Ad26.COV2.S COVID-19 vaccine or a placebo. The chain recombines TRBV4-2 with TRBJ1-1; unclear D gene. The CDR3 nucleotides read TGTGCCAGCAGCCAAGATCGTTTGGGGAACACTGAAGCTTTCTTT. Protein product: CASSQDRLGNTEAFF.